This record covers a single T cell receptor beta chain. What it binds is unknown. The sample comes from a study of CD8+ T cells in alopecia areata. Background on the study: Treated patients swallowed 5 to 10 mg of oral tofacitinib twice daily.

Study-level results: Normal-skin resident alphabeta T cells also appear among scalp sample sequences.

Germline CDR1 and CDR2: GTSNPN and SVGIG (reference sequence). V shed 8 bases and J shed 7 bases, with 14 bases lying between them. The CDR3 extends over 11 amino acids. Collected material from alopecia areata patients comprised lesional scalp punch biopsies and peripheral blood. Sorting separated CD4+ and CD8+ T cells out of PBMCs. Once RNA had been extracted, it was reverse transcribed into cDNA to act as the sequencing template. Assay: immunoSEQ multiplex PCR; the TCRdb copy retains only in-frame clones and omits some. The sample has more than 110,000 clones; about three fifths are singletons. Material: CD4+ T cells sorted from blood, obtained at week 0. The receptor was derived from a human donor with alopecia areata. The chain is built from TRBV30 and TRBJ2-5, with D unclear. DNA for the CDR3: TGTGCCGGATACATCGGCGGGACCCAGTACTTC. Residues: CAGYIGGTQYF.